The clone carrying this T cell receptor (beta chain) was recorded only once. These data originate in a study of human thymus T cells. The data were produced by immunoSEQ multiplex PCR, yet TCRdb's version contains in-frame clones alone and is incomplete. This table has tens of thousands of clones, approximately 95% appearing once. V was cut by 1 base and J by 4 bases, with 3 bases left in between. This CDR3 has 12 residues. Germline-derived CDR1 and CDR2 are SGHTA and FQGNSA. This receptor was obtained from a boy in the first two years of life with a congenital heart defect but otherwise immunologically healthy. The sample taken for sequencing was blood. The V call is TRBV7-2, the J call TRBJ2-3; D call uncertain. CDR3 protein: CASSLVADTQYF. The DNA for the CDR3 is TGTGCCAGCAGCTTAGTCGCAGATACGCAGTATTTT.